Below, 2 T cell receptor beta chains from the same sample are listed, as sequenced in a study of T cells in localized non-small cell lung cancer. Only in-frame clones appear in the TCRdb table, and some are missing; sequencing was by immunoSEQ multiplex PCR. The sample lists about 74,000 clones, approximately 88% occurring once. The starting material was peripheral blood, obtained before any cancer treatment. Receptors originate from a female donor at least 60 years old with stage I lung adenocarcinoma.

This sequence joins TRBV2 and TRBJ2-3; D unclear. Germline lookup yields CDR1 SNHLY and CDR2 FYNNEI. Trimming removed 4 bases from V and 1 base from J, with 6 bases in between. The CDR3 spans 13 residues. CDR3 amino acids: CASSADGTDTQYF. Written as DNA, the CDR3 is TGTGCCAGCAGTGCTGACGGCACAGATACGCAGTATTTT. Filled out from reference TRBV2 and TRBJ2-3, the complete variable domain reads EPEVTQTPSHQVTQMGQEVILRCVPISNHLYFYWYRQILGQKVEFLVSFYNNEISEKSEIFDDQFSVERPDGSNFTLKIRSTKLEDSAMYFCASSADGTDTQYFGPGTRLTVL.

The rearrangement links TRBV10-1 to TRBJ1-5, with no clear D. Germline loops: CDR1 WNHNN, CDR2 SYGVQD (reference sequence). V was pared by 6 bases and J by 1 base, with 1 base between. This CDR3 has 11 residues. CDR3 loop: CASSSNQPQHF. The CDR3 DNA is TGCGCCAGCAGCAGCAATCAGCCCCAGCATTTT.